These 11 T cell receptor beta chains share one sample of origin, sequenced in a study of CXCR3-negative and CXCR3-positive naive CD8 T cells. The study made its TRB cDNA libraries by 5' RACE, adding UMI labels. TCRdb reanalyzed the 5' RACE reads and collapses them to one entry per CDR3 protein, without DNA. This repertoire includes 50,000 to 75,000 distinct CDR3 sequences. Sequencing input: naive CXCR3- CD8+ T cells from blood. Indicated subset: CD45RO-CCR7+CD27+CD95- naive CD8+ T cells lacking CXCR3 (TNR3-). Receptor source: a human donor in good health. Some clones in this sample may be carry-over from other donors' samples.

V usage is TRBV20-1 and J usage is TRBJ2-7; TCRdb lists TRBD2, though no DNA is available to test this call. The CDR3 runs to 13 residues. Germline V gene lookup returns CDR1 DFQATT and CDR2 SNEGSKA (reference sequence). The CDR3 protein is CSARKRGGYEQYF.

This chain joins TRBV29-1 and TRBJ2-1; TCRdb's D gene call, TRBD1, goes unchecked for lack of DNA. Germline CDR1 is SQVTM and CDR2 is ANQGSEA. CDR3 size: 13 residues. CDR3 loop: CSVEGDNYNEQFF.

The chain employs TRBV9 and TRBJ2-1; TCRdb names TRBD2, which stays unverified in the absence of DNA. Germline CDR1 and CDR2: SGDLS and YYNGEE. CDR3 length equals 16 residues. The CDR3 loop reads CASSVGQIPQNNEQFF. Full variable domain (missing parts from reference TRBV9 and TRBJ2-1): DSGVTQTPKHLITATGQRVTLRCSPRSGDLSVYWYQQSLDQGLQFLIQYYNGEERAKGNILERFSAQQFPDLHSELNLSSLELGDSALYFCASSVGQIPQNNEQFFGPGTRLTVL.

V gene TRBV7-9 combines with J gene TRBJ2-5; checking the TCRdb D call of TRBD1 is not possible without DNA. There are 11 residues in the CDR3. Germline V gives CDR1 SEHNR, CDR2 FQNEAQ (reference sequence). This chain's CDR3 is CAHRGQETQYF.

This chain connects TRBV3-1 to TRBJ2-2; lacking DNA, the TRBD2 call made by TCRdb goes unchecked. The germline gives CDR1 LGHDT, CDR2 YNNKEL (reference sequence). This CDR3 is built from 19 residues. CDR3 sequence: CASSQLPDGSARPPGELFF. Full variable domain (rest looked up from reference TRBV3-1 and TRBJ2-2): DTAVSQTPKYLVTQMGNDKSIKCEQNLGHDTMYWYKQDSKKFLKIMFSYNNKELIINETVPNRFSPKSPDKAHLNLHINSLELGDSAVYFCASSQLPDGSARPPGELFFGEGSRLTVL.

The chain carries TRBV29-1 and TRBJ1-2; TCRdb designates TRBD1, a call that cannot be tested without DNA. Germline CDR1 reads SQVTM; CDR2 reads ANQGSEA. The CDR3 is 15 residues long. The CDR3: CSVVSAQGVSYGYTF.

The genes are TRBV28 and TRBJ1-1; absent DNA, TCRdb's TRBD1 call cannot be checked. Germline V gives CDR1 MDHEN, CDR2 SYDVKM. The CDR3 has 14 residues. CDR3: CASSLGAGTTEAFF.

This rearrangement joins TRBV7-3 to TRBJ1-1. Germline V CDR1 and CDR2: SGHTA, FQGTGA. CDR3 length: 15 amino acids. The CDR3 here is CASSLMLGSDTEAFF.

The CDR3 loop is CATSGGPNNDYEQYF. The chain uses TRBV12-3 or TRBV12-4 and TRBJ2-7; TCRdb calls TRBD2, which cannot be checked without DNA. CDR3 length: 15 residues.

The gene calls are TRBV20-1 and TRBJ2-7. The CDR3 has 14 amino acids. The germline CDR1 and CDR2 sequences are DFQATT and SNEGSKA (reference sequence). This CDR3 reads CSARIMYTSYEQYF.

V gene TRBV7-6 combines with J gene TRBJ2-3; TCRdb selects TRBD1, and the lack of DNA leaves this call unchecked. Germline-derived CDR1 and CDR2 are SGHVS and FNYEAQ. The CDR3 contains 12 residues. The CDR3 sequence: CDSSQGGDTQYF.